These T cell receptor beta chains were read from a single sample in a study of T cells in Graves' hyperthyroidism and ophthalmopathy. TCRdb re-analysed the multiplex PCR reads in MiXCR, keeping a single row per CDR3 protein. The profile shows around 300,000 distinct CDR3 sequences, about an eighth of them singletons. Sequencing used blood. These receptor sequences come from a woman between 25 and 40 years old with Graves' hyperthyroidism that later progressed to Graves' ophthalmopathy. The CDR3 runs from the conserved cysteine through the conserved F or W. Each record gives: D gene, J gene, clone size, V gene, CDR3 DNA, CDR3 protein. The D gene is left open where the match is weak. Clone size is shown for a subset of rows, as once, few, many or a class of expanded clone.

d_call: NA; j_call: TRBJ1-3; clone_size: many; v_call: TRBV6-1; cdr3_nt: TGTGCCAGCATCGTTGACAGAACCTCTGGAAACACCATATATTTT; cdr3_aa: CASIVDRTSGNTIYF
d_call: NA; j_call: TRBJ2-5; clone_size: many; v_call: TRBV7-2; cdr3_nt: TGTGCCAGCAGTACTGAGGTCCACAGGCCGACCCAGTACTTC; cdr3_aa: CASSTEVHRPTQYF
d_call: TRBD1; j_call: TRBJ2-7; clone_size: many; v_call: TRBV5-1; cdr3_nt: TGCGCCAGCAGCTTCAGACAGGGGGCGGCCGAGCAGTACTTC; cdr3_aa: CASSFRQGAAEQYF
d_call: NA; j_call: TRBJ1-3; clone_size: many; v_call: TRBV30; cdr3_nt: TGTGCCTGGAGTGTTCACAGCTCTGGAAACACCATATATTTT; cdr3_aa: CAWSVHSSGNTIYF
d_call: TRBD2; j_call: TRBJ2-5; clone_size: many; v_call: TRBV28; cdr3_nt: TGTGCCAGCAGTTTACCTGTTCCCCGAGCGGGAATGACAGAGACCCAGTACTTC; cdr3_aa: CASSLPVPRAGMTETQYF
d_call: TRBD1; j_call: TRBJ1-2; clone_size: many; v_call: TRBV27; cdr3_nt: TGTGCCAGCAGTTTTACAGGGGGCTTCTATGGCTACACCTTC; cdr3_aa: CASSFTGGFYGYTF
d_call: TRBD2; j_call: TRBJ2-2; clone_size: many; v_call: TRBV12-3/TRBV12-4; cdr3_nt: TGTGCCACCTCACCCTCAGCGGGGGAGGCCGGGGAGCTGTTTTTT; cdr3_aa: CATSPSAGEAGELFF
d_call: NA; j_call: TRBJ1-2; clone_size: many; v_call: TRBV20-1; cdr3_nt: TGCAGTACGGAGGGGGTGCCGCGATCTTATGGCTACACCTTC; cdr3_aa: CSTEGVPRSYGYTF
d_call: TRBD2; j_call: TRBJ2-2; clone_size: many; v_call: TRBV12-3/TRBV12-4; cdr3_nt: TGTGCCAGCAGTCTCCGGGGTAGCGGGAGCACCGGGGAGCTGTTTTTT; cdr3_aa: CASSLRGSGSTGELFF
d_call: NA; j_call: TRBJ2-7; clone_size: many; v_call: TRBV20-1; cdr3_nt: TGCAGTGCTAGAGACCGGACAGCCCCCTCCTACGAGCAGTACTTC; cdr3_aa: CSARDRTAPSYEQYF
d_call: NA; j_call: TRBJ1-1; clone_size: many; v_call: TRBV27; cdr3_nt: TGTGCCAGCAGTTCGGACATCACGAACACTGAAGCTTTCTTT; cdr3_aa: CASSSDITNTEAFF
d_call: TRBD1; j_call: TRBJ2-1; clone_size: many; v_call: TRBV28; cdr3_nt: TGTGCCAGCAGTTTATGGGTCGGGACAGAGAGTTACAATGAGCAGTTCTTC; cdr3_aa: CASSLWVGTESYNEQFF
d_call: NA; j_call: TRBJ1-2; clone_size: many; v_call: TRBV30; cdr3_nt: TGTGCCTGGAGCGCAGGGGAAGGGGACTATGGCTACACCTTC; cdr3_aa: CAWSAGEGDYGYTF
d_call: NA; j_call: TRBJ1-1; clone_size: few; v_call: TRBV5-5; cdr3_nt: TGTGCCAGCAGCGTAGGGGGGGGCATGGGCACTGAAGCTTTCTTT; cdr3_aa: CASSVGGGMGTEAFF
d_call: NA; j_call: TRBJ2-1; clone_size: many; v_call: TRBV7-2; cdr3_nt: TGTGCCAGCAGCTCCGGACGGAACCCTTGGAATGAGCAGTTCTTC; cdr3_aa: CASSSGRNPWNEQFF
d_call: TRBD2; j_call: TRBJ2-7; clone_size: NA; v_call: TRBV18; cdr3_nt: TGTGCCAGCTCACCTCCTAGCGGGAGTAACGAGCAGTACTTC; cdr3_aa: CASSPPSGSNEQYF
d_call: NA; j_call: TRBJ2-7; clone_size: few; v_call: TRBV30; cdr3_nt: TGTACCTGGAGTGTCGACAGCACCTACGAGCAGTACTTC; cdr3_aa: CTWSVDSTYEQYF
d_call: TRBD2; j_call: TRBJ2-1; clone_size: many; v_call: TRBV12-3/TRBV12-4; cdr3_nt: TGTGCCAGCAGTCCAACACTAGCGGGAGGAGGGGATGAGCAGTTCTTC; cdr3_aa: CASSPTLAGGGDEQFF
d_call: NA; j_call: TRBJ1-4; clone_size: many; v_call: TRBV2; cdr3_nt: TGTGCCAGCAGTGCCTTGCGGAGCCAGGGAAACGAAAAACTGTTTTTT; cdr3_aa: CASSALRSQGNEKLFF
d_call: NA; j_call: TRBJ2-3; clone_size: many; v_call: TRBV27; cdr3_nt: TGTGCCAGCAGTTTATCGGGGTACAGGGCCGATACGCAGTATTTT; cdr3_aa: CASSLSGYRADTQYF
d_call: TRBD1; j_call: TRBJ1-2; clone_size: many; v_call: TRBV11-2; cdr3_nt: TGTGCCAGCAGTTCTCCCGGGACAGGGCTCGGCTCTAACTATGGCTACACCTTC; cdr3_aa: CASSSPGTGLGSNYGYTF
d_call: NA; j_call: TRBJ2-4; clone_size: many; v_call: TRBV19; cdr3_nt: TGTGCCAGTAGTATCTTAGGGAGGGCCAGGGGGGACATTCAGTACTTC; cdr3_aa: CASSILGRARGDIQYF
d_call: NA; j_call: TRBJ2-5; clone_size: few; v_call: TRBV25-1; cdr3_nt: TGTGCCAGCAGTGATAGACAGGCTGGGGGGCAAGAGACCCAGTACTTC; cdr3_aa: CASSDRQAGGQETQYF
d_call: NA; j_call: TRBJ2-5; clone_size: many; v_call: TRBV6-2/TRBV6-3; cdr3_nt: TGTGCCAGCAGCCCCCCGAATCGCAGGTTCGAGACCCAGTACTTC; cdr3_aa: CASSPPNRRFETQYF
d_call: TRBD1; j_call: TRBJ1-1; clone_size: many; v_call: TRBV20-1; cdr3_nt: TGCAGTGCTAGGCGCCTCCGGGACAGGGGGCTTGAAGCTTTCTTT; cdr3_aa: CSARRLRDRGLEAFF
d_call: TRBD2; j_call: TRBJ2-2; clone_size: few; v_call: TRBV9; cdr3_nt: TGTGCCAGCAGCGTCGTCCAGCGGGAGGGCCGATCTACCGGGGAGCTGTTTTTT; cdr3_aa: CASSVVQREGRSTGELFF
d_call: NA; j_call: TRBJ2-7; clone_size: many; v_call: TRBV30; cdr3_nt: TGTGCCTGGAGTGTCAGGGTTTCGGGTTACGAGCAGTACTTC; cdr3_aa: CAWSVRVSGYEQYF
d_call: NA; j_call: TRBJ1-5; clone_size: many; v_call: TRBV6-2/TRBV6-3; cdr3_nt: TGTGCCAGCAGCCTCGAGACGCAGCCCCAGCATTTT; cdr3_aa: CASSLETQPQHF
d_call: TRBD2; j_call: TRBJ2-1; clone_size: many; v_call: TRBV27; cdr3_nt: TGTGCCAGCAGTTTGACTAGCGGATACAATGAGCAGTTCTTC; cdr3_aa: CASSLTSGYNEQFF
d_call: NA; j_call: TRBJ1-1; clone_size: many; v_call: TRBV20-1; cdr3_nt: TGCAGTGCTAGACCGGTGGAGAACACTGAAGCTTTCTTT; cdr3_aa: CSARPVENTEAFF
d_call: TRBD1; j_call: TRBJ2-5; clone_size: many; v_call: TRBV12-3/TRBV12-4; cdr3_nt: TGTGCCAGCACCACCACAGGGGGCTGGGAGACCCAGTACTTC; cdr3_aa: CASTTTGGWETQYF
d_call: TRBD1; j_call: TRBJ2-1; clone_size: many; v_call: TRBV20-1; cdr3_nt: TGCAGTGCTAGAACGGACAGGTGGGGCCTCCATGAGCAGTTCTTC; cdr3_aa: CSARTDRWGLHEQFF
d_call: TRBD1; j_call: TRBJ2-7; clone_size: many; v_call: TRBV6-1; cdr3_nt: TGTGCCAGCAGTGAAACCCCGACAGGGATCAACTACGAGCAGTACTTC; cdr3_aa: CASSETPTGINYEQYF
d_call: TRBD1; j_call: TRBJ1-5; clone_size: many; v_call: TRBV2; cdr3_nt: TGTGCCGTCGGGTCCCAGGACAGGGACTATCAGCCCCAGCATTTT; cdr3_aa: CAVGSQDRDYQPQHF
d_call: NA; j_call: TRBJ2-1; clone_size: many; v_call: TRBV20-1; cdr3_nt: TGCAGTGCTAGACCAACTAGCAGCTCCTACAATGAGCAGTTCTTC; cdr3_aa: CSARPTSSSYNEQFF
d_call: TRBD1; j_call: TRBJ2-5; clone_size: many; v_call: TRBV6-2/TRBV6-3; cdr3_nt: TGTGCCAGCAACTTGTCGACAGGGTTAGAGACCCAGTACTTC; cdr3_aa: CASNLSTGLETQYF
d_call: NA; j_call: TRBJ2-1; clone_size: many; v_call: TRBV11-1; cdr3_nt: TGTGCCAGCAGCCCAAAATGGGGGACGGCCCCTCAAGAGCAGTTCTTC; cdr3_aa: CASSPKWGTAPQEQFF
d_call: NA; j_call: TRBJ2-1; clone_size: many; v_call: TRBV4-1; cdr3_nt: TGCGCCAGCAGCCAAGAAGCGTGGACAGTTAACAATGAGCAGTTCTTC; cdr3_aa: CASSQEAWTVNNEQFF
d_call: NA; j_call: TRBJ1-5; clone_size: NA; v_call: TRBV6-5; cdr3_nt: TGTGCCAGCAGTTACAGTTCGTATCAGCCCCAGCATTTT; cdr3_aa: CASSYSSYQPQHF
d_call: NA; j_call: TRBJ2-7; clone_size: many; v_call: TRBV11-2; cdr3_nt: TGTGCCAGCAGCTTACTATCTACCTACGAGCAGTACTTC; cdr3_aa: CASSLLSTYEQYF
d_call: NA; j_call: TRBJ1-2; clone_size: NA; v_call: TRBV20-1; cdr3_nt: TGCAGCCCGGAGAGTCCCGGGAGCTATGGCTACACCTTC; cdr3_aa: CSPESPGSYGYTF
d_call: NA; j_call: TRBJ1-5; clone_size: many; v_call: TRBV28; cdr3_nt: TGTGCCAGCAGTTTGGCCCGGCAGCCCCAGCATTTT; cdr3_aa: CASSLARQPQHF
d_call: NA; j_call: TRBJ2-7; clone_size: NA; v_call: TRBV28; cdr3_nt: TGCGCCAGCATTCTCCAGGACAGTTTAAGACCCCACGAGCAGTACTTC; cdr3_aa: CASILQDSLRPHEQYF
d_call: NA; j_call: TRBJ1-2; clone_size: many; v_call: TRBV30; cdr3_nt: TGTGCCTGGAGTGTACGACGGGCTAACTATGGCTACACCTTC; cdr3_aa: CAWSVRRANYGYTF
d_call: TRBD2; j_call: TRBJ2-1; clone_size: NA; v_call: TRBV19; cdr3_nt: TGTGCCAGTAGTATAAGTGTGAACGCGGGAGGTTCCTACAATGAGCAGTTCTTC; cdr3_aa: CASSISVNAGGSYNEQFF
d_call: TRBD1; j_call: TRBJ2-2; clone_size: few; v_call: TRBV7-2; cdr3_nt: TGTGCCAGCACCACAACGACAGGGAGCTTCACCGGGGAGCTGTTTTTT; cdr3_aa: CASTTTTGSFTGELFF
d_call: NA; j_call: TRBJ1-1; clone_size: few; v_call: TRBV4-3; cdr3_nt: TGCGCCATTTTTCAAGCTTTCTTT; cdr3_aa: CAIFQAFF
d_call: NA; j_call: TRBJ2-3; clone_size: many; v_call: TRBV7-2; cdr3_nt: TGTGCCACTCACCTCACACCCCCGGCCGGTACGCAGTATTTT; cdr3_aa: CATHLTPPAGTQYF